The following is a T cell receptor beta chain sequence with its context. This specimen comes from a study of blood T cell repertoires in COVID-19. V was clipped by 8 bases and J by 0 bases, with 11 bases between them. CDR3 length equals 13 residues. Adults between about 18 and 95 years of age took part from 20 to 25 US areas. Clinical histories supplied by participants themselves formed the basis of cohort assignment. In the original processing: The assay estimated nucleated cells by amplifying reference gene primers. Libraries were prepared by immunoSEQ multiplex PCR; TCRdb keeps only in-frame clonotypes and omits some of them. The V and J calls and clone size come from that table; D and trimming were worked out from the DNA. This sample carries 200,000 to 250,000 clones, over 75% of them seen once, and the ten largest clones take around 7%.

Sequenced: PBMCs or T cells enriched from blood (not recorded which). This receptor was identified in a woman between 35 and 50 years old with acute COVID-19. The chain is built from TRBV12-3 or TRBV12-4 and TRBJ2-7; TRBD1 is a possible D gene (6 bases). DNA of the CDR3: TGTGCCAGCGGGGGCGGAATCTCCTACGAGCAGTACTTC. It is translated as CASGGGISYEQYF.